Presented here are 14 T cell receptor beta chains from one specimen sequenced in a study of OX40 agonist ivuxolimab in advanced cancers. Profiling relied on immunoSEQ multiplex PCR, and the TCRdb table lists in-frame clones only, not all of them. The table shows about 59,000 clones, with around 87% occurring only once. This specimen was CD4+ or CD8+ T cells sorted from blood, taken in a trial of the OX40 agonist ivuxolimab. Source of these receptors: an adult with an advanced solid tumor such as melanoma, head and neck, liver or kidney cancer.

The chain uses TRBV6-1 and TRBJ2-3; D unclear. The CDR3 loop spans 14 amino acids. Per the germline V gene, CDR1 is MNHNS and CDR2 is SASEGT. The germline V and J ends were trimmed by 1 base and 3 bases, with 8 bases remaining between them. The CDR3 DNA sequence: TGTGCCAGCAGTGAAGTGTGGGGTACAGATACGCAGTATTTT. This encodes CASSEVWGTDTQYF.

This clone appeared once. The CDR3 sequence: CASSELKGLVNTEAFF. The CDR3 DNA follows: TGCGCCAGCAGTGAATTAAAGGGCTTAGTGAACACTGAAGCTTTCTTT. The chain carries TRBV10-1 and TRBJ1-1, with D uncertain. V was shortened by 3 bases and J by 0 bases, with 14 bases between the two germline ends. The germline V gene encodes CDR1 WNHNN and CDR2 SYGVQD (reference sequence). The CDR3 totals 16 residues.

The chain has TRBV6-6 and TRBJ1-5; D uncertain. CDR1 is MNHNY, CDR2 SVGAGI, per germline (reference sequence). Trimming shortened V by 2 bases and J by 6 bases, and 8 bases separated the two germline ends. CDR3 length: 13 residues. Here the CDR3 DNA reads TGTGCCAGCAGTTACAATGTTGGTCAGCCCCAGCATTTT. This sequence encodes CASSYNVGQPQHF.

CDR3 nucleotides: TGTGCCAGCAGCTTAGATGGAGGCAAGCCCTTGGGGTGGGCCCTCCACTTT. Protein product: CASSLDGGKPLGWALHF. The chain joins TRBV7-9 to TRBJ1-6; no definite D call. Trimming cost V 1 base and J 14 bases, with 24 bases left between them. CDR3 length: 17 amino acids. CDR1 is SEHNR and CDR2 is FQNEAQ in the germline V gene (reference sequence).

The rearrangement uses TRBV28 and TRBJ1-2; 7 bases are a match to TRBD1. The CDR3 has 13 amino acids. The V gene's germline CDR1 is MDHEN and CDR2 SYDVKM. The V gene end was trimmed by 6 bases and the J gene end by 8 bases; junction bases not matched to a gene: 9. CDR3 residues: CASRLGTAGGYTF. The CDR3 DNA sequence: TGTGCCAGCAGACTCGGGACAGCGGGGGGCTACACCTTC.

The V gene is TRBV6-1, the J gene TRBJ1-2, with 7 bases fitting TRBD1. Germline values: CDR1 MNHNS, CDR2 SASEGT. V was clipped by 4 bases and J by 2 bases; unmatched bases: 4. The CDR3 is 14 residues long. The CDR3 DNA follows: TGTGCCAGCAGTGGGGGACAGTGGAACTATGGCTACACCTTC. Amino acids: CASSGGQWNYGYTF.

To note about this clone: The sample carries other DNA sequences with the same CDR3. V and J are TRBV4-3 and TRBJ2-5; 7 bases match TRBD2. The CDR3 is 15 residues long. CDR1 is LGHNA and CDR2 is YSLEER in the germline V gene. V lost 1 base to trimming and J lost 5 bases; unmatched junction nucleotides: 7. The CDR3 DNA is TGCGCCAGCAGCCAAGGCTTTGTGGGGGGGGAGACCCAGTACTTC. Protein product: CASSQGFVGGETQYF.

Only one count was recorded for this clone. The chain employs TRBV4-3 and TRBJ2-1; 10 bases are a match to TRBD2. The germline V gene has CDR1 LGHNA and CDR2 YSLEER. V lost 0 bases to trimming and J lost 8 bases; unmatched junction nucleotides: 10. CDR3 length equals 17 residues. In DNA form, the CDR3 reads TGCGCCAGCAGCCAAGATGCCAGCGGGAGGGGGCTCGATGAGCAGTTCTTC. Its protein product is CASSQDASGRGLDEQFF.

The CDR3 region is CASSLTRDRRYEQYF. The CDR3, as DNA: TGTGCCAGCAGCTTGACCCGGGACCGCCGTTACGAGCAGTACTTC. The V and J genes are TRBV7-2 and TRBJ2-7; D might be TRBD1 or TRBD2, each matching 5 bases. The CDR3 is 15 residues long. V was trimmed by 3 bases and J by 4 bases, leaving 16 bases between them. CDR1 and CDR2 (germline): SGHTA, FQGNSA.

The V gene is TRBV6-6, the J gene TRBJ1-5; D perhaps matches TRBD1 (5 bases). V lost 4 bases to trimming and J lost 4 bases, with 11 bases between them. Per germline, CDR1 MNHNY and CDR2 SVGAGI (reference sequence). CDR3 size: 14 residues. The CDR3 nucleotides are TGTGCCAGCAGTTTCAACCGACAGAATCAGCCCCAGCATTTT. As protein: CASSFNRQNQPQHF.

The rearrangement links TRBV7-8 to TRBJ1-4, with D maybe TRBD1 (5 bases). The CDR3 is made up of 18 amino acids. V was shortened by 2 bases and J by 0 bases, with 16 bases between the two germline ends. Germline CDR1 is SGHVS and CDR2 is FQNEAQ. The CDR3, as DNA: TGTGCCAGCAGCTTACAGCCAAGAGGGGCTGCAACTAATGAAAAACTGTTTTTT. This codes for CASSLQPRGAATNEKLFF. Supplemented by reference TRBV7-8 and TRBJ1-4, the full variable domain reads GAGVSQSPRYKVAKRGQDVALRCDPISGHVSLFWYQQALGQGPEFLTYFQNEAQLDKSGLPSDRFFAERPEGSVSTLKIQRTQQEDSAVYLCASSLQPRGAATNEKLFFGSGTQLSVL.

By sample fraction, this clone is medium-sized. The chain links TRBV6-1 to TRBJ2-5, with a tentative D call TRBD1 (6 bases). This CDR3 has 12 residues. CDR1 MNHNS and CDR2 SASEGT come from the germline V gene. V lost 8 bases, J lost 8 bases, and 15 bases lay in between. DNA of the CDR3: TGTGCCAGCGGACAAACAGGGTCCACCCAGTACTTC. Its translation: CASGQTGSTQYF.

The chain uses TRBV6-5 and TRBJ1-6; perhaps TRBD1 as D (5 bases). The CDR3 has 15 amino acids. Trimming removed 7 bases from V and 9 bases from J, with 19 bases in between. Per the germline V gene, CDR1 is MNHEY and CDR2 is SVGAGI. The CDR3 DNA reads as TGTGCCAGCACCCTTTTTGGGGGGGGTTGTTCACCCCTCCACTTT. Translating gives CASTLFGGGCSPLHF.

The CDR3 DNA is TGTGCCAGCAGTCTTTCGGCAGGGGGCGGGTGGCAGTACTTC. This encodes CASSLSAGGGWQYF. V gene TRBV28 combines with J gene TRBJ2-7; TRBD1 matches at 8 bases. V was clipped by 5 bases and J by 9 bases; unmatched bases: 12. The CDR3 contains 14 residues. CDR1 and CDR2 from the germline V gene are MDHEN and SYDVKM. Filled out from reference TRBV28 and TRBJ2-7, the complete variable domain reads DVKVTQSSRYLVKRTGEKVFLECVQDMDHENMFWYRQDPGLGLRLIYFSYDVKMKEKGDIPEGYSVSREKKERFSLILESASTNQTSMYLCASSLSAGGGWQYFGPGTRLTVT.